This entry features one TCR beta chain sequence. This CDR3 is 13 amino acids long. With V trimmed by 7 bases and J by 1 base, 1 base remained unmatched. Germline CDR1 is LNHDA and CDR2 is SQIVND (reference sequence). The data are from a study of blood T cell repertoires in COVID-19. As for the study in general: Acute and convalescent COVID-19 specimens originated in the United States, Italy and Spain. Sample material is recorded as cDNA or gDNA derived from T cells, B-cell-depleted T cells, or PBMCs.

Patients in Seattle were enrolled during active infection, then followed longitudinally. Profiled with immunoSEQ multiplex PCR; TCRdb holds only in-frame clones, not every one. The data show some 170,000 clones, with around 87% seen just once and around an eighth held by the top ten. The TCR comes from a woman aged 65 to 85 with COVID-19, enrolled during active disease. Input material: peripheral blood. The rearrangement joins TRBV19 to TRBJ2-3, with TRBD2 matching 8 bases. CDR3 amino acids: CASTREGTDTQYF. CDR3 coding DNA: TGTGCCAGTACGCGGGAGGGCACAGATACGCAGTATTTT.